A selection of T cell receptor beta chains follows, all from one sample in a study of siplizumab effects on memory and regulatory T cells. Generated by immunoSEQ multiplex PCR, the TCRdb table keeps only in-frame clones and is missing some. Among some 120,000 clones, roughly 94% were seen once, and the ten largest hold under 2%. Material: non-Treg CD4+ T cells sorted from blood. These receptor sequences come from a human donor in good health. The CDR3 runs from the conserved cysteine through the conserved F or W. Fields, in order: J gene, CDR3 length, D gene, V gene, clone size, CDR3 DNA, CDR3 protein. A D gene is named only where the DNA matches it firmly. Clone size appears in some rows only: once, few, many, or a class for an expanded clone.

j_gene: TRBJ2-1; len: 17; d_gene: NA; v_gene: TRBV2; abundance: few; CDR3nt: TGTGCCAGCACCCCGAGGGACTTAGCGGCCTCCTACAATGAGCAGTTCTTC; CDR3aa: CASTPRDLAASYNEQFF
j_gene: TRBJ2-1; len: 15; d_gene: TRBD2; v_gene: TRBV7-3; abundance: NA; CDR3nt: TGTGCCAGCAGCCGTAGCGGGGGCTCCTACAATGAGCAGTTCTTC; CDR3aa: CASSRSGGSYNEQFF
j_gene: TRBJ1-1; len: 14; d_gene: TRBD1; v_gene: TRBV10-3; abundance: NA; CDR3nt: TGTGCCATTACTGTGCAGGGGGCTAATACTGAAGCTTTCTTT; CDR3aa: CAITVQGANTEAFF
j_gene: TRBJ2-5; len: 15; d_gene: TRBD2; v_gene: TRBV18; abundance: NA; CDR3nt: TGTGCCAGCTCACCACCGAGCGGGGGTAAAGAGACCCAGTACTTC; CDR3aa: CASSPPSGGKETQYF
j_gene: TRBJ1-4; len: 14; d_gene: TRBD1; v_gene: TRBV28; abundance: once; CDR3nt: TGTGCCAGCACTTTTAGGGGGCGAGGTGAAAAACTGTTTTTT; CDR3aa: CASTFRGRGEKLFF
j_gene: TRBJ1-3; len: 14; d_gene: NA; v_gene: TRBV30; abundance: NA; CDR3nt: TGTGCCTCAGGGAGTGATCCATTCGGAAACACCATATATTTT; CDR3aa: CASGSDPFGNTIYF
j_gene: TRBJ2-1; len: 18; d_gene: TRBD2; v_gene: TRBV4-2; abundance: NA; CDR3nt: TGTGCCAGCAGCCAAGATCTAGCGGGGGGGCCCTTGAGTAATGAGCAGTTCTTC; CDR3aa: CASSQDLAGGPLSNEQFF
j_gene: TRBJ2-3; len: 16; d_gene: NA; v_gene: TRBV9; abundance: NA; CDR3nt: TGTGCCAGCAGCGTAGAATACACCGGGGCCACAGATACGCAGTATTTT; CDR3aa: CASSVEYTGATDTQYF
j_gene: TRBJ1-1; len: 13; d_gene: TRBD1; v_gene: TRBV29-1; abundance: few; CDR3nt: TGCAGCGTTTCGACAGGGCGGAACACTGAAGCTTTCTTT; CDR3aa: CSVSTGRNTEAFF
j_gene: TRBJ2-3; len: 15; d_gene: NA; v_gene: TRBV9; abundance: NA; CDR3nt: TGTGCCAGCAGCGTAAGGAACAGGGACTCAGATACGCAGTATTTT; CDR3aa: CASSVRNRDSDTQYF
j_gene: TRBJ2-5; len: 15; d_gene: TRBD2; v_gene: TRBV10-3; abundance: once; CDR3nt: TGTGCCATCAGTGAGGCGGGGGGGCGGATGGAGACCCAGTACTTC; CDR3aa: CAISEAGGRMETQYF
j_gene: TRBJ2-7; len: 14; d_gene: NA; v_gene: TRBV6-1; abundance: NA; CDR3nt: TGTGCCACCATTTCAGGACGGTCTCCAGACGAGCAGTACTTC; CDR3aa: CATISGRSPDEQYF
j_gene: TRBJ2-2; len: 15; d_gene: NA; v_gene: TRBV5-5; abundance: NA; CDR3nt: TGTGCCAGCAGCTTGGCCTGGAGGGCCACCGGGGAGCTGTTTTTT; CDR3aa: CASSLAWRATGELFF
j_gene: TRBJ1-2; len: 14; d_gene: NA; v_gene: TRBV5-1; abundance: NA; CDR3nt: TGCGCCAGCAGCTTGGGACAGGCAGCCTATGGCTACACCTTC; CDR3aa: CASSLGQAAYGYTF
j_gene: TRBJ1-5; len: 15; d_gene: TRBD1; v_gene: TRBV5-1; abundance: NA; CDR3nt: TGCGCCAGCAGCTCGGTTCCAGGGGGCGGTCAGCCCCAGCATTTT; CDR3aa: CASSSVPGGGQPQHF
j_gene: TRBJ2-3; len: 19; d_gene: TRBD2; v_gene: TRBV18; abundance: NA; CDR3nt: TGTGCCAGCTCACCGATCTCTAGCGGGGGGACCCTTAGCACAGATACGCAGTATTTT; CDR3aa: CASSPISSGGTLSTDTQYF
j_gene: TRBJ2-2; len: 15; d_gene: NA; v_gene: TRBV5-1; abundance: NA; CDR3nt: TGCGCCAGCGAACCGGGACTGAACCTTCCCGGGGAGCTGTTTTTT; CDR3aa: CASEPGLNLPGELFF
j_gene: TRBJ2-3; len: 19; d_gene: TRBD2; v_gene: TRBV4-1; abundance: NA; CDR3nt: TGCGCCAGCAGCCAAACGTCCGGGACTAGCGGGAGAAAAAGAGATACGCAGTATTTT; CDR3aa: CASSQTSGTSGRKRDTQYF
j_gene: TRBJ2-7; len: 13; d_gene: NA; v_gene: TRBV11-2; abundance: NA; CDR3nt: TGTGCCAGCAGCTTTATCGGGATGCGGCAGCAGTACTTC; CDR3aa: CASSFIGMRQQYF
j_gene: TRBJ2-2; len: 14; d_gene: NA; v_gene: TRBV6-4; abundance: NA; CDR3nt: TGTGCCAGCAGTGACTCCGAGGCCTTCGGGGAGCTGTTTTTT; CDR3aa: CASSDSEAFGELFF
j_gene: TRBJ1-5; len: 14; d_gene: NA; v_gene: TRBV6-5; abundance: NA; CDR3nt: TGTGCCAGCAGTTATAAATCAGGGAATCAGCCCCAGCATTTT; CDR3aa: CASSYKSGNQPQHF
j_gene: TRBJ2-7; len: 15; d_gene: TRBD2; v_gene: TRBV6-5; abundance: NA; CDR3nt: TGTGCCAGCAGTTTCGGACTAGCGGAAAATTACGAGCAGTACTTC; CDR3aa: CASSFGLAENYEQYF
j_gene: TRBJ2-2; len: 16; d_gene: TRBD1; v_gene: TRBV5-5; abundance: NA; CDR3nt: TGTGCCAGCAGCTTGGCCCCGACAGGGTTCACCGGGGAGCTGTTTTTT; CDR3aa: CASSLAPTGFTGELFF
j_gene: TRBJ2-4; len: 14; d_gene: NA; v_gene: TRBV5-1; abundance: NA; CDR3nt: TGCGCCAGCAGCCTACTGACAGAAAAAAACATTCAGTACTTC; CDR3aa: CASSLLTEKNIQYF
j_gene: TRBJ2-2; len: 17; d_gene: TRBD2; v_gene: TRBV18; abundance: NA; CDR3nt: TGTGCCAGCTCACCAGGGACTAGCGGGACGAATGCCGGGGAGCTGTTTTTT; CDR3aa: CASSPGTSGTNAGELFF
j_gene: TRBJ2-5; len: 14; d_gene: TRBD2; v_gene: TRBV19; abundance: NA; CDR3nt: TGTGCCAGTAGTAGTAGCGGGGGACAGGAGACCCAGTACTTC; CDR3aa: CASSSSGGQETQYF
j_gene: TRBJ2-7; len: 14; d_gene: NA; v_gene: TRBV21-1; abundance: NA; CDR3nt: TGTGCCAGCAGAAGGGATCCGGACACCTACGAGCAGTACTTC; CDR3aa: CASRRDPDTYEQYF
j_gene: TRBJ2-4; len: 12; d_gene: NA; v_gene: TRBV14; abundance: NA; CDR3nt: TGTGCCAGCAGCCAAGATCAAGGTCGTGAGTACTTC; CDR3aa: CASSQDQGREYF
j_gene: TRBJ2-3; len: 16; d_gene: NA; v_gene: TRBV10-1; abundance: NA; CDR3nt: TGCGCCAGCAGTGATTGGGGTAGCGGAAGCACAGATACGCAGTATTTT; CDR3aa: CASSDWGSGSTDTQYF
j_gene: TRBJ2-5; len: 14; d_gene: NA; v_gene: TRBV15; abundance: NA; CDR3nt: TGTGCCACCAGCAGAGATCGGGCGCGGGAGACCCAGTACTTC; CDR3aa: CATSRDRARETQYF
j_gene: TRBJ1-5; len: 14; d_gene: NA; v_gene: TRBV10-3; abundance: NA; CDR3nt: TGTGCCATCAGCGTACAGGGCGGCAATCAGCCCCAGCATTTT; CDR3aa: CAISVQGGNQPQHF
j_gene: TRBJ2-7; len: 13; d_gene: NA; v_gene: TRBV27; abundance: NA; CDR3nt: TGTGCCAGAACCGGGACGCCGACCTACGAGCAGTACTTC; CDR3aa: CARTGTPTYEQYF
j_gene: TRBJ2-2; len: 14; d_gene: NA; v_gene: TRBV5-5; abundance: NA; CDR3nt: TGTGCCAGCAGCTCGGGGGTGGTTACCGGGGAGCTGTTTTTT; CDR3aa: CASSSGVVTGELFF
j_gene: TRBJ1-3; len: 13; d_gene: NA; v_gene: TRBV6-1; abundance: NA; CDR3nt: TGTGCCAGCGCCCTCTTGATGGGAAACACCATATATTTT; CDR3aa: CASALLMGNTIYF
j_gene: TRBJ2-3; len: 16; d_gene: NA; v_gene: TRBV5-5; abundance: NA; CDR3nt: TGTGCCAGCAGCCTCGTTAATATGGGCTTCACAGATACGCAGTATTTT; CDR3aa: CASSLVNMGFTDTQYF
j_gene: TRBJ1-1; len: 14; d_gene: NA; v_gene: TRBV9; abundance: NA; CDR3nt: TGTGCCAGCAGCGTGTCCCCGGGGAACACTGAAGCTTTCTTT; CDR3aa: CASSVSPGNTEAFF
j_gene: TRBJ1-2; len: 17; d_gene: NA; v_gene: TRBV7-2; abundance: NA; CDR3nt: TGTGCCAGCAGCTTATTTGAGCGTGCCGATCTTAACTATGGCTACACCTTC; CDR3aa: CASSLFERADLNYGYTF
j_gene: TRBJ2-7; len: 10; d_gene: NA; v_gene: TRBV11-2; abundance: NA; CDR3nt: TGTGCCAGCGGTTCCTACGAGCAGTACTTC; CDR3aa: CASGSYEQYF
j_gene: TRBJ1-1; len: 16; d_gene: TRBD1; v_gene: TRBV4-1; abundance: NA; CDR3nt: TGCGCCAGCAGCCAAGAGCCCGGACAGGGGAACACTGAAGCTTTCTTT; CDR3aa: CASSQEPGQGNTEAFF
j_gene: TRBJ1-3; len: 16; d_gene: NA; v_gene: TRBV5-1; abundance: NA; CDR3nt: TGCGCCAGCAGCTCGGCCGGACCCTACTCTGGAAACACCATATATTTT; CDR3aa: CASSSAGPYSGNTIYF
j_gene: TRBJ2-3; len: 17; d_gene: TRBD2; v_gene: TRBV5-1; abundance: NA; CDR3nt: TGCGCCAGCAGCTTGGGGACTAGCGGAGTCGAAACAGATACGCAGTATTTT; CDR3aa: CASSLGTSGVETDTQYF
j_gene: TRBJ2-5; len: 14; d_gene: NA; v_gene: TRBV10-2; abundance: once; CDR3nt: TGCGCCAGCAGTGAGACGGCATTCCAAGAGACCCAGTACTTC; CDR3aa: CASSETAFQETQYF
j_gene: TRBJ2-7; len: 14; d_gene: NA; v_gene: TRBV6-5; abundance: NA; CDR3nt: TGTGCCAGCAGTTACAGGGAACAGGGCTACGAGCAGTACTTC; CDR3aa: CASSYREQGYEQYF
j_gene: TRBJ2-5; len: 13; d_gene: NA; v_gene: TRBV5-1; abundance: NA; CDR3nt: TGCGCCAGCAGCGGGGGACTGCAAGAGACCCAGTACTTC; CDR3aa: CASSGGLQETQYF
j_gene: TRBJ1-1; len: 15; d_gene: NA; v_gene: TRBV7-9; abundance: NA; CDR3nt: TGTGCCAGCAGCGGCCAGGCGAACTTGAACACTGAAGCTTTCTTT; CDR3aa: CASSGQANLNTEAFF
j_gene: TRBJ1-3; len: 15; d_gene: TRBD1; v_gene: TRBV12-5; abundance: once; CDR3nt: TGTGCTAGTGGCCAGGGACAGGGTGGTGGAAACACCATATATTTT; CDR3aa: CASGQGQGGGNTIYF
j_gene: TRBJ1-5; len: 16; d_gene: NA; v_gene: TRBV6-5; abundance: NA; CDR3nt: TGTGCCAGCAGTTACAGGGGGGAAACCTCAATTCAGCCCCAGCATTTT; CDR3aa: CASSYRGETSIQPQHF
j_gene: TRBJ1-1; len: 15; d_gene: NA; v_gene: TRBV7-2; abundance: NA; CDR3nt: TGTGCCAGCAGCTTCTCAAAAACAGGGCACACTGAAGCTTTCTTT; CDR3aa: CASSFSKTGHTEAFF
j_gene: TRBJ2-7; len: 13; d_gene: NA; v_gene: TRBV6-6; abundance: NA; CDR3nt: TGTGCCAGCAGCGTACCAGGGGTATACGAGCAGTACTTC; CDR3aa: CASSVPGVYEQYF
j_gene: TRBJ2-2; len: 15; d_gene: NA; v_gene: TRBV27; abundance: NA; CDR3nt: TGTGCCAGCAGTTCCCGGGTCCCGAACACCGGGGAGCTGTTTTTT; CDR3aa: CASSSRVPNTGELFF
j_gene: TRBJ2-1; len: 16; d_gene: NA; v_gene: TRBV29-1; abundance: NA; CDR3nt: TGCAGCGTTGACGGTAGGTCGGACAGTACCTACAATGAGCAGTTCTTC; CDR3aa: CSVDGRSDSTYNEQFF